Presented here are 25 T cell receptor beta chains from one specimen sequenced in a study of blood T cells in healthy people across ages. Primed by a sample-barcoded 5' primer and a J-beta primer mix, a second PCR proceeded for about 6 to 12 cycles. TCRdb called the 5' RACE reads again in MiXCR, with one record for every CDR3 protein. This sample has more than 600,000 distinct CDR3 sequences, with about 25% found just once. This same sample was also part of a study on T cells of mothers and their children.

Sequenced: blood. These receptors originate from a boy between 10 and 17 years old in good health.

The rearrangement uses TRBV20-1 and TRBJ1-4, with no clear D. The CDR3 extends over 14 amino acids. The germline CDR1 and CDR2 sequences are DFQATT and SNEGSKA (reference sequence). Trimming left V 1 base short and J 8 bases short, with 14 bases between. The CDR3 coding sequence is TGCAGTGCTAGAGTCCCCGGACCCCGGGAAAAACTGTTTTTT. It encodes CSARVPGPREKLFF.

This rearrangement joins TRBV27 to TRBJ2-2, with D perhaps TRBD1 (6 bases). V lost 3 bases to trimming and J lost 3 bases, with 11 bases between them. Germline V lookup: CDR1 MNHEY, CDR2 SMNVEV (reference sequence). The CDR3 is 15 amino acids. The CDR3 spells CASSFSGGDTGELFF. CDR3 nucleotides: TGTGCCAGCAGTTTTTCTGGGGGCGACACCGGGGAGCTGTTTTTT.

This clonotype turned up a few times. V usage is TRBV10-3 and J usage is TRBJ2-5, with TRBD2 matching 14 bases. The CDR3 length is 15 residues. In germline, CDR1 is ENHRY, CDR2 SYGVKD. V lost 7 bases, J lost 4 bases, and 5 bases stayed unmatched. In DNA form, the CDR3 reads TGTGCCATCACCCGCGGGACTAGCGGGGGAGAGACCCAGTACTTC. Amino acid sequence: CAITRGTSGGETQYF.

The rearrangement uses TRBV28 and TRBJ2-7; D perhaps matches TRBD2 (5 bases). This CDR3 comprises 15 residues. Germline V lookup: CDR1 MDHEN, CDR2 SYDVKM. Between the trimmed V and J ends, which lost 5 bases and 2 bases, there was a span of 16 bases. This CDR3 is CASSPLSDFPYEQYF. The CDR3 DNA reads TGTGCCAGCAGTCCCCTCTCGGACTTCCCCTACGAGCAGTACTTC.

This clonotype has a handful of counts. The V call is TRBV7-2, the J call TRBJ1-2; perhaps TRBD1 as D (6 bases). Germline CDR1 reads SGHTA; CDR2 reads FQGNSA. V lost 2 bases and J lost 0, with 10 bases in between. The CDR3 runs to 15 residues. DNA for the CDR3: TGTGCCAGCAGCTTAACCCAGGGGCCTAACTATGGCTACACCTTC. Amino acids: CASSLTQGPNYGYTF.

This chain links TRBV12-3 or TRBV12-4 with TRBJ2-5, with D unresolved. The length of the CDR3 is 16 residues. V lost 8 bases and J 2 bases, leaving 21 bases between the germline ends. In nucleotides, the CDR3 is TGTGCCAGCCCCCAACCCGGCCCCCTGGAGCAAGAGACCCAGTACTTC. Translated, it gives CASPQPGPLEQETQYF.

The rearrangement links TRBV2 to TRBJ2-1; D remains unclear. The last part of the DNA fits TRBJ2-7 better; the J call may be wrong. Germline assignment: CDR1 SNHLY and CDR2 FYNNEI. The CDR3 loop spans 15 amino acids. Here the CDR3 reads CASRGTDTASYEQYF. CDR3 nucleotide sequence: TGTGCCAGCAGGGGTACCGACACAGCCTCCTACGAGCAGTACTTC.

V and J are TRBV6-5 and TRBJ2-5; possibly TRBD2 for D (7 bases). CDR1 and CDR2 from the germline V gene are MNHEY and SVGAGI. With 8 bases removed from V and 4 bases from J, the gap between germline ends came to 14 bases. This CDR3 has 13 amino acids. As DNA, the CDR3 is TGTGCCAGCGGCTCGGGGGGCAGAGAGACCCAGTACTTC. Protein sequence: CASGSGGRETQYF.

This clonotype was detected ten times or more. V gene TRBV12-3 or TRBV12-4 combines with J gene TRBJ2-1, with 9 bases identical to TRBD2. The CDR3 is made up of 17 amino acids. V trimming: 5 bases; J trimming: 5 bases; junction bases outside the gene matches: 13. The CDR3 region is CASSPGGAGGYDNEQFF. CDR3 DNA: TGTGCCAGCAGTCCTGGCGGAGCGGGGGGCTATGACAATGAGCAGTTCTTC.

This clonotype was observed a few times. The J gene is TRBJ2-5, the V gene TRBV14; a possible D gene is TRBD1 (7 bases). Looked up from germline, CDR1 is SGHDN and CDR2 is FVKESK. The CDR3 runs 14 residues. Deletions cut 3 bases from V and 2 bases from J, with 10 bases between. CDR3 residues: CASSHQGGQETQYF. CDR3 DNA: TGTGCCAGCAGCCATCAGGGGGGACAAGAGACCCAGTACTTC.

This clonotype was recorded a few times. The J gene is TRBJ2-1, the V gene TRBV5-1, with D perhaps TRBD1 or TRBD2 (5 bases each). V was trimmed by 0 bases and J by 0 bases, leaving 10 bases between them. CDR1 and CDR2 from the germline V gene are SGHRS and YFSETQ. The CDR3 is 16 amino acids. CDR3 sequence reads: CASSLGGDRSYNEQFF. In DNA, the CDR3 is TGCGCCAGCAGCTTGGGAGGGGACCGCTCCTACAATGAGCAGTTCTTC.

J is TRBJ1-4 and V is TRBV28; TRBD1 aligns across 8 bases. The CDR3 is 15 amino acids. V shed 3 bases and J 6 bases; nucleotides not matched to a gene: 6. Per germline, CDR1 MDHEN and CDR2 SYDVKM. CDR3 protein: CASSFGDRTYEKLFF. CDR3 sequence (DNA): TGTGCCAGCAGTTTTGGGGACAGGACCTATGAAAAACTGTTTTTT.

This clonotype was seen only a few times. The V call is TRBV29-1, the J call TRBJ2-1, with 15 nucleotides matching TRBD2. The CDR3 has 17 residues. The trim removed 5 bases at V and 7 bases at J, leaving 12 bases unmatched. Germline V gene lookup returns CDR1 SQVTM and CDR2 ANQGSEA. CDR3 loop: CSVWTSGRATDRNEQFF. CDR3 nucleotides: TGCAGCGTTTGGACTAGCGGGAGGGCCACGGATCGGAATGAGCAGTTCTTC.

This chain uses TRBV6-2 or TRBV6-3 with TRBJ2-2, with 7 bases identical to TRBD2. The germline CDR1 and CDR2 sequences are MNHEY and SVGEGT. The V segment lost 2 bases and the J segment 6 bases; nucleotides outside the gene matches: 9. The CDR3 totals 16 residues. This CDR3 reads CASSYPLSGRAGELFF. Here the CDR3 DNA reads TGTGCCAGCAGTTACCCCTTGAGTGGGAGGGCCGGGGAGCTGTTTTTT.

V is TRBV4-3 and J is TRBJ1-1; possibly TRBD1 for D (6 bases). Germline CDR1 and CDR2: LGHNA and YSLEER. Between the trimmed V and J ends, which lost 4 bases and 0 bases, there was a span of 15 bases. The CDR3 length is 16 residues. DNA of the CDR3: TGCGCCAGCAGCCCGGGACAAGAACCTATGAACACTGAAGCTTTCTTT. Translation gives CASSPGQEPMNTEAFF.

The rearrangement uses TRBV7-2 and TRBJ2-7; the match to TRBD2 covers 12 bases. Looked up from germline, CDR1 is SGHTA and CDR2 is FQGNSA. The CDR3 is made up of 13 amino acids. DNA of the CDR3: TGTGTCACGGCGACTAGCGGGAGTGTCGAGCAGTACTTC. This translates into CVTATSGSVEQYF.

Worth noting for this clonotype: Germline and junction disagree at one end, which may indicate a read error. The chain couples TRBV19 to TRBJ1-4; D ambiguous. Looked up from germline, CDR1 is LNHDA and CDR2 is SQIVND (reference sequence). The length of the CDR3 is 13 residues. The CDR3 region has the DNA TGTGCCAGCTCAGCCTTAACTAATGAAAAGCTGTTTTTT. Translating gives CASSALTNEKLFF. Based on the CDR3 plus reference TRBV19 and TRBJ1-4, the full variable domain is DGGITQSPKYLFRKEGQNVTLSCEQNLNHDAMYWYRQDPGQGLRLIYYSQIVNDFQKGDIAEGYSVSREKKESFPLTVTSAQKNPTAFYLCASSALTNEKLFFGSGTQLSVL.

This clonotype has a handful of counts. This sequence joins TRBV28 and TRBJ2-3; D may be TRBD1 (6 bases). V lost 2 bases, J lost 4 bases, and 10 bases lay in between. The CDR3 spans 14 residues. Germline V gene data show CDR1 as MDHEN and CDR2 as SYDVKM. The CDR3 DNA sequence: TGTGCCAGCAGTTTAAACACAGGGCCAGATACGCAGTATTTT. Translation: CASSLNTGPDTQYF.

This clonotype was counted between two and nine times. The chain joins TRBV28 to TRBJ2-7, with a weak D call TRBD1 (6 bases). This CDR3 contains 15 residues. The germline V gene encodes CDR1 MDHEN and CDR2 SYDVKM. Deletions cut 3 bases from V and 6 bases from J, with 18 bases between. CDR3 DNA sequence: TGTGCCAGCAGTTTTAGTCTCACAGGGAGAGGCGAGCAGTACTTC. This sequence encodes CASSFSLTGRGEQYF.

The J gene is TRBJ1-2, the V gene TRBV4-3, with a weak D call TRBD1 (5 bases). This CDR3 contains 13 residues. Per the germline V gene, CDR1 is LGHNA and CDR2 is YSLEER. Deletions cut 1 base from V and 4 bases from J, with 7 bases between. The CDR3, as DNA: TGCGCCAGCAGCCAAGGGGGGAGCTATGGCTACACCTTC. It is translated as CASSQGGSYGYTF.

This clonotype was picked up a small number of times. V gene TRBV25-1 combines with J gene TRBJ2-7; D not certain. The V and J ends lost 4 bases and 3 bases respectively, with 13 bases between them. Germline V lookup: CDR1 MGHDK, CDR2 SYGVNS. This CDR3 is 14 amino acids long. CDR3 coding DNA: TGTGCCAGCAGTGGAGTTAAGGTGGGCTACGAGCAGTACTTC. It encodes CASSGVKVGYEQYF.

The V gene is TRBV5-1, the J gene TRBJ2-7, with a tentative D call TRBD2 (6 bases). The V and J ends lost 4 bases and 2 bases respectively, with 13 bases between them. Germline V lookup: CDR1 SGHRS, CDR2 YFSETQ. CDR3 length equals 14 residues. The DNA of the CDR3 is TGCGCCAGCAGCCTCCCGGAGGGCGCCTACGAGCAGTACTTC. This translates into CASSLPEGAYEQYF.

The rearrangement links TRBV9 to TRBJ2-4, with D hard to call. Trimming left V 0 bases short and J 2 bases short, with 6 bases between. CDR3 size: 14 residues. CDR1 is SGDLS and CDR2 is YYNGEE in the germline V gene. The CDR3 sequence is CASSVDRSKNIQYF. DNA of the CDR3: TGTGCCAGCAGCGTAGACAGATCCAAAAACATTCAGTACTTC.

In its sample, this clonotype was seen a few times. The rearrangement uses TRBV20-1 and TRBJ2-5; D not certain. The DNA end lines up better with TRBJ2-7; the J call may be wrong. Per germline, CDR1 DFQATT and CDR2 SNEGSKA (reference sequence). The CDR3 has 12 amino acids. The CDR3 DNA is TGCAGTGCTAGAGGCCAGGTCTACGAGCAGTACTTC. Translated, it gives CSARGQVYEQYF.

The chain carries TRBV20-1 and TRBJ2-2; 9 positions agree with TRBD1. Germline CDR1 and CDR2: DFQATT and SNEGSKA (reference sequence). Germline trimming cut 1 base from V and 4 bases from J; bases unmatched to any gene: 10. The CDR3 spans 17 residues. The CDR3 DNA follows: TGCAGTGCTAGAGTACCACAGGGGGCGACGGGCACCGGGGAGCTGTTTTTT. It is translated as CSARVPQGATGTGELFF.